The T cell receptor (beta chain) under discussion was sequenced for a study of beta chain features in type 1 diabetes. Germline assignment: CDR1 LNHDA and CDR2 SQIVND (reference sequence). The CDR3 runs 17 residues. The V end lost 4 bases, the J end lost 1 base, and 19 bases lay between the germline ends. Study results and limitations: Shortening of TCRB CDR3s, moderate but significant, appeared in all four CD4+ subsets of Type 1 diabetes patients. The similarity of naive, central memory and Treg TCRB repertoires appeared greater among patients than among healthy donors. Cells carrying high TCR expression could end up over-represented when cDNA is sequenced. Unsettled here was the matter of whether HLA type influences TCRB rearrangement.

The isolated RNA, all of it, was reverse transcribed, so expressed TCRB transcripts were what got sequenced. Generated by immunoSEQ multiplex PCR, the TCRdb table keeps only in-frame clones and is missing some. This sample yields about 650,000 clones, of which around 12% are seen a single time; around 0.12% belongs to the top ten. This clone was seen a few times. Its antigen is as yet unknown. Sample: naive CD4+ T cells from blood. This clonotype was sampled from a man in his thirties or forties with type 1 diabetes. The V call is TRBV19, the J call TRBJ1-1; weak D call: TRBD1 (6 bases). This chain's CDR3 is CASSTATTGTSNTEAFF. CDR3 bases: TGTGCCAGTAGTACTGCCACTACCGGGACATCGAACACTGAAGCTTTCTTT. Together with reference TRBV19 and TRBJ1-1, the CDR3 gives the full variable domain: DGGITQSPKYLFRKEGQNVTLSCEQNLNHDAMYWYRQDPGQGLRLIYYSQIVNDFQKGDIAEGYSVSREKKESFPLTVTSAQKNPTAFYLCASSTATTGTSNTEAFFGQGTRLTVV.